Sequencing of this T cell receptor beta chain was carried out in a study of Ad26.COV2.S vaccination and SARS-CoV-2 variants. TCRdb keeps only in-frame clones here, not all; method: immunoSEQ multiplex PCR. The profile covers roughly 92,000 clones, with more than 65% appearing a single time and approximately 15% taken by the ten largest. Study-wide findings and caveats: There was a possibility that the TCR breadth and depth analyses underestimated total T cell responses. Vaccine recipients surpassed placebo recipients in spike-specific TCR breadth. Spike-specific responses of CD8+ and CD4+ T cells were reported to display substantial breadth after vaccination. Recipients of either vaccine or placebo displayed similar breadth of non-spike TCRs.

Per germline, CDR1 SGHRS and CDR2 YFSETQ. The CDR3 runs to 17 residues. V lost 0 bases to trimming and J lost 5 bases; unmatched junction nucleotides: 7. With respect to this clone: Its matching antigen is unknown.

This sequence originates from a human donor who had recovered from COVID-19. The chain uses TRBV5-1 and TRBJ2-5, with 13 bases fitting TRBD2. The material was peripheral blood, obtained after recovery from COVID-19. CDR3 nucleotides: TGCGCCAGCAGCTTGGAAGGACTAGCGGGAGCGAGGGAGACCCAGTACTTC. Protein: CASSLEGLAGARETQYF. Supplemented by reference TRBV5-1 and TRBJ2-5, the full variable domain reads KAGVTQTPRYLIKTRGQQVTLSCSPISGHRSVSWYQQTPGQGLQFLFEYFSETQRNKGNFPGRFSGRQFSNSRSEMNVSTLELGDSALYLCASSLEGLAGARETQYFGPGTRLLVL.